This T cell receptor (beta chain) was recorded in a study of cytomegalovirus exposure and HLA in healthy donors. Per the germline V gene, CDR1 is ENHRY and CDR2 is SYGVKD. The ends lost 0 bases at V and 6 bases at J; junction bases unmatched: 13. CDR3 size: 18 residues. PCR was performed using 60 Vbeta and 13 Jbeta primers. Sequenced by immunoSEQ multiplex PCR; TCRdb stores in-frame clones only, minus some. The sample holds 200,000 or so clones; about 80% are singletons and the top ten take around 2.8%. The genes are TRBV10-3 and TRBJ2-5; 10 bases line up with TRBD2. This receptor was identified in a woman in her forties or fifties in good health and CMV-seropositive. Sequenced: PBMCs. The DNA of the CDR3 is TGTGCCATCAGTGAGTCAGGGGCAACTAGCGGGGCGGTGCAGACCCAGTACTTC. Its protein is CAISESGATSGAVQTQYF.